The 28 T cell receptor beta chains reported below all come from one sample, sequenced in a study of blood T cell repertoires in COVID-19 (dated by TCRdb to between 2020 and 2021). Library preparation used the immunoSEQ multiplex PCR assay. What TCRdb holds here is the immuneACCESS table cut down to in-frame rearrangements. Part of the clones is not present; checked against another copy, under half of the missing clones reflect an unresolved V gene, and the others are unexplained. The sample table holds roughly 380,000 clones, of which 88% were seen once. Clones ranked in the top ten supply approximately 1% of the sample. Sequencing input: PBMCs or T cells enriched from blood (not recorded which). These receptors originate from a woman in her twenties or thirties who had been exposed to COVID-19.

This chain joins TRBV2 and TRBJ1-1, with 9 bases fitting TRBD1. Germline values: CDR1 SNHLY, CDR2 FYNNEI. The V segment lost 6 bases and the J segment 6 bases; nucleotides outside the gene matches: 8. The CDR3 is 14 amino acids. The CDR3 bases are TGTGCCAGCAGGGGGGGACAGGGTTTCTCTGAAGCTTTCTTT. As protein: CASRGGQGFSEAFF. Using reference TRBV2 and TRBJ1-1 for the parts outside the CDR3, the full variable domain is EPEVTQTPSHQVTQMGQEVILRCVPISNHLYFYWYRQILGQKVEFLVSFYNNEISEKSEIFDDQFSVERPDGSNFTLKIRSTKLEDSAMYFCASRGGQGFSEAFFGQGTRLTVV.

In this sample, this clone turned up a few times. The gene calls are TRBV30 and TRBJ1-5; D is perhaps TRBD1 (5 bases). The V gene's germline CDR1 is GTSNPN and CDR2 SVGIG (reference sequence). The CDR3 is 14 amino acids. The ends were cut back, 0 bases at V and 2 bases at J, with 8 bases in the middle. The CDR3: CAWSVWGGNQPQHF. CDR3 nucleotide sequence: TGTGCCTGGAGTGTATGGGGGGGCAATCAGCCCCAGCATTTT. Full variable domain (remainder filled in from reference TRBV30 and TRBJ1-5): SQTIHQWPATLVQPVGSPLSLECTVEGTSNPNLYWYRQAAGRGLQLLFYSVGIGQISSEVPQNLSASRPQDRQFILSSKKLLLSDSGFYLCAWSVWGGNQPQHFGDGTRLSIL.

The chain joins TRBV19 to TRBJ2-5, with D maybe TRBD1 (6 bases). With 4 bases removed from V and 2 bases from J, the gap between germline ends came to 17 bases. This CDR3 comprises 16 residues. Germline V lookup: CDR1 LNHDA, CDR2 SQIVND (reference sequence). The CDR3 region has the DNA TGTGCCAGTAGTAACCCGCGAGGACAGAGACAAGAGACCCAGTACTTC. Its protein is CASSNPRGQRQETQYF.

The V call is TRBV28, the J call TRBJ2-5; perhaps TRBD1 as D (5 bases). The CDR3 contains 13 residues. The V gene lost 5 bases and the J gene lost 4 bases, with 11 bases spanning the gap. CDR1 and CDR2 (germline): MDHEN, SYDVKM. Written as DNA, the CDR3 is TGTGCCAGCAGTCCCCGACAGTTAGAGACCCAGTACTTC. Translated: CASSPRQLETQYF.

This sequence joins TRBV28 and TRBJ1-1, with D perhaps matching TRBD1 (5 bases). The germline gives CDR1 MDHEN, CDR2 SYDVKM. The V and J ends lost 3 bases and 1 base respectively, with 12 bases between them. This CDR3 is 15 amino acids long. CDR3 amino acids: CASSFWGVANTEAFF. The CDR3 DNA reads TGTGCCAGCAGTTTTTGGGGGGTGGCGAACACTGAAGCTTTCTTT.

This clone showed up just once. The rearrangement joins TRBV28 to TRBJ1-1; D is possibly TRBD1 (6 bases). Germline lookup yields CDR1 MDHEN and CDR2 SYDVKM. Between the trimmed V and J ends, which lost 3 bases and 5 bases, there was a span of 16 bases. The CDR3 covers 15 residues. The CDR3 here is CASSFNGGPRTEAFF. CDR3 nucleotide sequence: TGTGCCAGCAGTTTTAACGGGGGGCCCAGGACTGAAGCTTTCTTT.

The rearrangement joins TRBV4-2 to TRBJ2-3; D remains unclear. The germline V and J ends were trimmed by 2 bases and 4 bases, with 4 bases remaining between them. The CDR3 extends over 12 amino acids. CDR1 is LGHNA, CDR2 YNFKEQ, per germline. Here the CDR3 DNA reads TGTGCCAGCAGCCAACGGGCAGATACGCAGTATTTT. Translated: CASSQRADTQYF.

Here the CDR3 reads CSVGQGGNEQFF. In nucleotides, the CDR3 is TGCAGCGTTGGGCAGGGTGGAAATGAGCAGTTCTTC. The chain employs TRBV29-1 and TRBJ2-1; D may be TRBD1 (5 bases). V dropped 4 bases and J dropped 7 bases, with 11 bases sitting between them. The CDR3 totals 12 residues. Germline V CDR1 and CDR2: SQVTM, ANQGSEA.

This chain uses TRBV28 with TRBJ1-6; 7 bases agree with TRBD1. The V gene end was trimmed by 6 bases and the J gene end by 10 bases; junction bases not matched to a gene: 9. The CDR3 is 14 amino acids. Per germline, CDR1 MDHEN and CDR2 SYDVKM. The CDR3 spells CASSSPTGQSPLHF. In nucleotides, the CDR3 is TGTGCCAGCAGCTCCCCGACAGGGCAGTCACCCCTCCACTTT. Complete variable domain (other parts from reference TRBV28 and TRBJ1-6): DVKVTQSSRYLVKRTGEKVFLECVQDMDHENMFWYRQDPGLGLRLIYFSYDVKMKEKGDIPEGYSVSREKKERFSLILESASTNQTSMYLCASSSPTGQSPLHFGNGTRLTVT.

The CDR3 reads CASSALRTAQETQYF. DNA for the CDR3: TGTGCCAGCAGCGCCCTAAGGACAGCCCAAGAGACCCAGTACTTC. The genes are TRBV11-3 and TRBJ2-5, with D maybe TRBD1 (6 bases). The V gene's germline CDR1 is SGHNT and CDR2 YENEEA. This CDR3 has 15 residues. With 5 bases removed from V and 1 base from J, the gap between germline ends came to 14 bases.

The chain uses TRBV12-3 or TRBV12-4 and TRBJ2-7, with D tentatively TRBD2 (5 bases). V lost 2 bases, J lost 5 bases, and 10 bases lay in between. The CDR3 runs to 13 residues. Written as DNA, the CDR3 is TGTGCCAGCAGTTTAACGCGAGGGAACGAGCAGTACTTC. It codes for CASSLTRGNEQYF.

V gene TRBV6-5 combines with J gene TRBJ2-1; perhaps TRBD2 as D (5 bases). Trimming took off 10 bases at V and 4 bases at J, with 17 bases between the two ends. CDR3 length equals 14 residues. Germline V gives CDR1 MNHEY, CDR2 SVGAGI. CDR3 loop: CATFARESYNEQFF. In nucleotides, the CDR3 is TGTGCCACCTTCGCGAGGGAGTCGTACAATGAGCAGTTCTTC.

V is TRBV29-1 and J is TRBJ2-6; 8 bases align to TRBD1. CDR3 length: 16 residues. After removal of 6 bases from V and 0 bases from J, the junction contained 7 bases not matched to a gene. Germline V CDR1 and CDR2: SQVTM, ANQGSEA. CDR3 protein: CSVRDRQPSGANVLTF. In DNA form, the CDR3 reads TGCAGCGTCCGGGACAGGCAACCCTCTGGGGCCAACGTCCTGACTTTC.

The rearrangement links TRBV27 to TRBJ1-1; D might be TRBD1 (6 bases). The CDR3 covers 14 residues. Between the trimmed V and J ends, which lost 6 bases and 1 base, there was a span of 12 bases. CDR1 and CDR2 (germline): MNHEY, SMNVEV (reference sequence). The CDR3 nucleotides are TGTGCCAGCAGCGTAACAGGGTCGAACACTGAAGCTTTCTTT. Amino acid sequence: CASSVTGSNTEAFF.

The rearrangement uses TRBV5-4 and TRBJ1-3, with TRBD1 matching over 7 bases. Germline loops: CDR1 SGHNT, CDR2 YYREEE (reference sequence). The trim removed 4 bases at V and 2 bases at J, leaving 12 bases unmatched. The CDR3 is 17 residues long. Here the CDR3 DNA reads TGTGCCAGCAGCCCGGGACCATCCCAGGGGGCTGGAAACACCATATATTTT. It specifies CASSPGPSQGAGNTIYF.

The gene calls are TRBV30 and TRBJ2-7; the D is unclear. This CDR3 contains 13 residues. The V end lost 6 bases, the J end lost 6 bases, and 18 bases lay between the germline ends. Germline CDR1 and CDR2: GTSNPN and SVGIG (reference sequence). This chain's CDR3 is CACHISWSPEQYF. The CDR3 coding sequence is TGTGCCTGCCATATATCGTGGAGTCCCGAGCAGTACTTC.

This sequence joins TRBV3-1 (or the pseudogene TRBV3-2) and TRBJ2-1; 7 nucleotides line up with TRBD2. CDR1 LGHDT and CDR2 YNNKEL come from the germline V gene (reference sequence). The CDR3 contains 15 residues. V lost 1 base, J lost 6 bases, and 6 bases stayed unmatched. The CDR3 here is CASSQGAGAFNEQFF. CDR3 DNA sequence: TGTGCCAGCAGCCAAGGTGCGGGAGCATTCAATGAGCAGTTCTTC.

The genes are TRBV7-8 and TRBJ1-5, with 7 bases fitting TRBD1. Losses at the gene ends were 1 base for V and 7 bases for J; bases not matched to a gene: 10. This CDR3 is built from 16 residues. The germline CDR1 and CDR2 sequences are SGHVS and FQNEAQ. The CDR3 nucleotides read TGTGCCAGCAGCTTAGTGGTGACAGGGACGAGGCAGCCCCAGCATTTT. This gives the protein CASSLVVTGTRQPQHF.

This clone was recorded only once. The gene calls are TRBV7-3 and TRBJ1-1; 7 nucleotides line up with TRBD1. The V gene end was trimmed by 0 bases and the J gene end by 9 bases; junction bases not matched to a gene: 16. This CDR3 has 17 amino acids. Per the germline V gene, CDR1 is SGHTA and CDR2 is FQGTGA. CDR3 region: CASSLTRSPPGTAKAFF. The DNA of the CDR3 is TGTGCCAGCAGCTTAACGCGCTCCCCCCCCGGGACAGCAAAAGCTTTCTTT.

For the CDR3, the DNA is TGTGCCAGCAGTCTCGCCTCAGGGAAGGGTTACGAGCAGTACTTC. Encoded protein: CASSLASGKGYEQYF. The chain links TRBV28 to TRBJ2-7, with TRBD1 as a possible D gene (5 bases). CDR1 is MDHEN and CDR2 is SYDVKM in the germline V gene. V gave up 5 bases and J gave up 4 bases, with 18 bases separating them. The CDR3 sequence is 15 residues long.

The CDR3 sequence: CASSSTGISGNTIYF. The CDR3 bases are TGTGCCAGCAGTTCCACAGGAATCTCTGGAAACACCATATATTTT. The chain has TRBV28 and TRBJ1-3; possible D gene TRBD1, 5 bases. The germline gives CDR1 MDHEN, CDR2 SYDVKM. V lost 4 bases to trimming and J lost 0 bases, with 10 bases between them. This CDR3 is built from 15 residues.

The chain links TRBV11-1 to TRBJ1-1, with 7 nucleotides matching TRBD1. V lost 1 base, J lost 1 base, and 3 bases stayed unmatched. The CDR3 contains 15 residues. Looked up from germline, CDR1 is SGHAT and CDR2 is FQDESV (reference sequence). In nucleotides, the CDR3 is TGTGCCAGCAGCTTAGGGACAGGACCGAACACTGAAGCTTTCTTT. Translation: CASSLGTGPNTEAFF.

The chain employs TRBV27 and TRBJ1-2; 8 positions match TRBD1. Germline CDR1 and CDR2: MNHEY and SMNVEV (reference sequence). The J segment lost 8 bases and the V segment lost 2 bases, leaving 7 bases of the junction unmatched. CDR3 length: 14 residues. The CDR3 region is CASSLGTGLFGYTF. The CDR3 DNA reads as TGTGCCAGCAGTTTAGGGACAGGTCTCTTCGGCTACACCTTC.

This rearrangement joins TRBV19 to TRBJ1-5; a weak D match, TRBD1 (5 bases). The germline V gene encodes CDR1 LNHDA and CDR2 SQIVND (reference sequence). The CDR3 totals 15 residues. V shed 3 bases and J shed 1 base, with 10 bases lying between them. The CDR3 region has the DNA TGTGCCAGTAGTATCGTAAAGGGGAGCAATCAGCCCCAGCATTTT. Translating gives CASSIVKGSNQPQHF.

V is TRBV7-8 and J is TRBJ2-7; D perhaps matches TRBD2 (5 bases). The CDR3 is 13 amino acids. Looked up from germline, CDR1 is SGHVS and CDR2 is FQNEAQ. V lost 2 bases, J lost 5 bases, and 10 bases lay in between. CDR3 DNA sequence: TGTGCCAGCAGCTTAAGTTTAGCGCACGAGCAGTACTTC. Translating it yields CASSLSLAHEQYF.

The J gene is TRBJ2-7, the V gene TRBV6-5, with no clear D. This CDR3 has 14 residues. The V and J ends lost 4 bases and 2 bases respectively, with 12 bases between them. Germline V gene data show CDR1 as MNHEY and CDR2 as SVGAGI. The CDR3 protein is CASSLTAKTYEQYF. The CDR3 bases are TGTGCCAGCAGTTTAACAGCCAAAACCTACGAGCAGTACTTC.

The V gene is TRBV30, the J gene TRBJ1-6; no definite D call. The length of the CDR3 is 15 residues. V lost 1 base and J lost 7, with 14 bases in between. Germline CDR1 GTSNPN, CDR2 SVGIG (reference sequence). The CDR3 protein is CAWSEASARNSPLHF. Here the CDR3 DNA reads TGTGCCTGGAGTGAGGCCAGCGCTAGGAATTCACCCCTCCACTTT.

V gene TRBV2 combines with J gene TRBJ1-4; TRBD1 is a possible D gene (5 bases). Trimming removed 7 bases from V and 5 bases from J, with 14 bases in between. Germline loops: CDR1 SNHLY, CDR2 FYNNEI. CDR3 size: 14 residues. The CDR3 reads CASIPRQKNEKLFF. The CDR3 bases are TGTGCCAGCATTCCGAGACAGAAGAATGAAAAACTGTTTTTT. Full variable domain (outside the CDR3, taken from reference TRBV2 and TRBJ1-4): EPEVTQTPSHQVTQMGQEVILRCVPISNHLYFYWYRQILGQKVEFLVSFYNNEISEKSEIFDDQFSVERPDGSNFTLKIRSTKLEDSAMYFCASIPRQKNEKLFFGSGTQLSVL.